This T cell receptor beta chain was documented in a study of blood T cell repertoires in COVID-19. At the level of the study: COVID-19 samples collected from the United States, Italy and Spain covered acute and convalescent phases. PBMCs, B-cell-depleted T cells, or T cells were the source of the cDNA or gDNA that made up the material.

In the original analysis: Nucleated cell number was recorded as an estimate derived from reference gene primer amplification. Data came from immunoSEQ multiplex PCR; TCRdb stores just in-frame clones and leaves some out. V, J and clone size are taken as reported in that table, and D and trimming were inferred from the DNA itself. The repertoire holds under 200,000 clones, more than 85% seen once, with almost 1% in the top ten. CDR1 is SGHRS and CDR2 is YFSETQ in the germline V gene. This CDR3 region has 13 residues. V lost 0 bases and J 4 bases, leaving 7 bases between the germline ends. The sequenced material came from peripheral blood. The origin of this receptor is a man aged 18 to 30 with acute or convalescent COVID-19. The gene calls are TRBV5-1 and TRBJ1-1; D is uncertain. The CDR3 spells CASSLDSSTEAFF. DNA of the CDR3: TGCGCCAGCAGCTTGGATTCCAGCACTGAAGCTTTCTTT.